In this sample, the clone carrying this TCR beta chain turned up a few times. The antigen is not known. The record originates from a study of T cells after yellow fever vaccination. Study-level information: Those fractions that held only low numbers of cells were prepared using the SMART-Seq v4 Ultra Low Input RNA kit. Study-wide results and caveats: Secondary responses were weaker yet peaked faster, day 5 versus 15. Abundant clonotypes from the bulk population could get into FACS-sorted repertoires as contaminants.

Researchers made TCR cDNA using 5'RACE template switching, and this step added a universal primer site and UMIs. TCRdb passed the 5' RACE reads through MiXCR, listing each CDR3 protein once. The data hold some 300,000 distinct CDR3 sequences, with 8.5% to 10% observed a single time. This receptor was taken from a young man who received the YFV17D yellow fever vaccine. This specimen was CD4+ T cells sorted from PBMCs, taken 5 days after the yellow fever booster vaccination.

The CDR3 nucleotides read TGTGCTAGTGGTCCGCAGGGGGCTTATCAGCCCCAGCATTTT. This translates into CASGPQGAYQPQHF. The chain couples TRBV12-5 to TRBJ1-5; 8 nucleotides line up with TRBD1. The CDR3 length is 14 residues. CDR1 LGHNT and CDR2 FRNRAP come from the germline V gene. Trimming at V came to 5 bases and at J to 5 bases, leaving 5 bases not matched to a gene.